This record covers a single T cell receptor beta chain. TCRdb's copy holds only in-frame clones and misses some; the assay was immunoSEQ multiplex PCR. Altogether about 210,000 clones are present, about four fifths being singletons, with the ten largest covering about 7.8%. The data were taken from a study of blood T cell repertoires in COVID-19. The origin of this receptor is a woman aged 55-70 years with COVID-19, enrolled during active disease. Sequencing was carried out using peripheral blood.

Written as DNA, the CDR3 is TGTGCCAGCAGCTCCCCACCAGTCAACTATGGCTACACCTTC. This codes for CASSSPPVNYGYTF. The chain joins TRBV7-2 to TRBJ1-2, with D unclear. Per germline, CDR1 SGHTA and CDR2 FQGNSA. V lost 4 bases to trimming and J lost 2 bases, with 11 bases between them. This CDR3 is built from 14 residues.